Below are 30 T cell receptor beta chains sequenced from a single sample in a study of beta chain features in type 1 diabetes. The entirety of the isolated RNA underwent reverse transcription, so expressed TCRB transcripts were sequenced. Using immunoSEQ multiplex PCR, the repertoire was profiled, and TCRdb retains in-frame clones only, with some absent. The table shows 150,000 to 160,000 clones, with 11% occurring only once. The sequencing sample was made of central memory CD4+ T cells from blood. Every receptor here comes from a man aged 18 to 29 in good health.

In its sample, this clone was seen a few times. The rearrangement uses TRBV7-2 and TRBJ2-1; 8 bases fit TRBD2. The V gene's germline CDR1 is SGHTA and CDR2 FQGNSA. The CDR3 sequence is 16 residues long. V shed 2 bases, J shed 3 bases, and the junction held 6 bases outside the gene matches. This CDR3 reads CASSLYQRGSYNEQFF. CDR3 coding DNA: TGTGCCAGCAGCTTATACCAGCGGGGGAGCTACAATGAGCAGTTCTTC.

This clone was found many times. The rearrangement links TRBV29-1 to TRBJ2-5; TRBD1 matches 8 bases. The CDR3 consists of 10 residues. With 8 bases clipped from V and 4 bases from J, the junction kept 0 bases outside the gene matches. The germline V gene has CDR1 SQVTM and CDR2 ANQGSEA. CDR3 sequence: CSTGGETQYF. CDR3 nucleotide sequence: TGCAGCACAGGGGGAGAGACCCAGTACTTC.

The V call is TRBV18, the J call TRBJ2-3, with D maybe TRBD1 (6 bases). This CDR3 is built from 12 residues. V shed 5 bases and J shed 4 bases, with 7 bases lying between them. Germline loops: CDR1 KGHSH, CDR2 LQKENI. The CDR3 spells CASSNRADTQYF. The CDR3 coding sequence is TGTGCCAGCTCAAACAGGGCAGATACGCAGTATTTT.

In its sample, this clone was seen a few times. The junction shows a germline mismatch at one end, possibly a read error. The rearrangement joins TRBV4-1 to TRBJ2-5; weak D call: TRBD2 (6 bases). Germline CDR1 reads MGHRA; CDR2 reads YSYEKL. CDR3 length: 14 residues. Written as DNA, the CDR3 is TGTGCCAGCAGCCAAGGTGGGGGGCAAGAGACCCAGTACTTC. Its protein product is CASSQGGGQETQYF.

This clone has just a few counts. The rearrangement uses TRBV7-3 and TRBJ2-7; no definite D call. Germline values: CDR1 SGHTA, CDR2 FQGTGA. This CDR3 comprises 13 residues. V dropped 7 bases and J dropped 3 bases, with 13 bases sitting between them. The CDR3, as DNA: TGTGCCAGCACCCCCCTGTCTATCTACGAGCAGTACTTC. Its translation: CASTPLSIYEQYF. Filled out from reference TRBV7-3 and TRBJ2-7, the complete variable domain reads GAGVSQTPSNKVTEKGKYVELRCDPISGHTALYWYRQSLGQGPEFLIYFQGTGAADDSGLPNDRFFAVRPEGSVSTLKIQRTERGDSAVYLCASTPLSIYEQYFGPGTRLTVT.

This clone came up a few times. This rearrangement joins TRBV29-1 to TRBJ2-6; D perhaps matches TRBD2 (6 bases). Germline V gene lookup returns CDR1 SQVTM and CDR2 ANQGSEA. This CDR3 contains 13 residues. Trimming shortened V by 6 bases and J by 2 bases, and 8 bases separated the two germline ends. The CDR3: CSVREAGANVLTF. In DNA form, the CDR3 reads TGCAGCGTGAGGGAGGCTGGGGCCAACGTCCTGACTTTC.

The chain couples TRBV19 to TRBJ1-1; 8 nucleotides agree with TRBD1. The CDR3 length is 15 residues. The germline V gene encodes CDR1 LNHDA and CDR2 SQIVND (reference sequence). V dropped 5 bases and J dropped 11; count of bases not matched to a gene: 16. As DNA, the CDR3 is TGTGCCAGTAGTCTCGGACAGGGCCCTCCTAAGCGGGCTTTCTTT. It specifies CASSLGQGPPKRAFF.

This clone was detected only a few times. CDR3 loop: CASSGQYNEQFF. In DNA, the CDR3 is TGTGCCAGCTCAGGGCAGTACAATGAGCAGTTCTTC. V usage is TRBV18 and J usage is TRBJ2-1; no reliable D call. Trimming took off 5 bases at V and 4 bases at J, with 6 bases between the two ends. Germline CDR1 and CDR2: KGHSH and LQKENI. The CDR3 is 12 amino acids.

This chain links TRBV6-5 with TRBJ2-7; the match to TRBD1 covers 8 bases. With V trimmed by 5 bases and J by 0 bases, 6 bases remained unmatched. CDR1 and CDR2 (germline): MNHEY, SVGAGI. The CDR3 totals 15 residues. In DNA, the CDR3 is TGTGCCAGCAGTGCCTGGGGACAGGCCTCCTACGAGCAGTACTTC. Translation gives CASSAWGQASYEQYF.

This clone was detected many times. The chain couples TRBV30 to TRBJ2-5; 7 bases line up with TRBD1. The trim removed 3 bases at V and 1 base at J, leaving 2 bases unmatched. Germline lookup yields CDR1 GTSNPN and CDR2 SVGIG (reference sequence). CDR3 length: 13 amino acids. The CDR3 DNA reads TGTGCCTGGAGAGGGGACAGCCAAGAGACCCAGTACTTC. Translation gives CAWRGDSQETQYF.

The rearrangement joins TRBV7-9 to TRBJ2-5; D not resolved. The CDR3 extends over 14 amino acids. Germline CDR1 SEHNR, CDR2 FQNEAQ (reference sequence). The V end was cut by 0 bases, the J end by 1 base, with 6 bases between. CDR3 sequence reads: CASSLASTQETQYF. CDR3 sequence (DNA): TGTGCCAGCAGCTTAGCCAGTACCCAAGAGACCCAGTACTTC.

This chain joins TRBV7-2 and TRBJ2-7, with 9 bases that match TRBD1. The CDR3 is made up of 14 amino acids. In germline, CDR1 is SGHTA, CDR2 FQGNSA. V trimming: 5 bases; J trimming: 4 bases; junction bases outside the gene matches: 6. The CDR3 sequence is CASSRDRATYEQYF. CDR3 in DNA: TGTGCCAGCAGCCGGGACAGGGCTACTTACGAGCAGTACTTC.

This clone was seen a few times. The rearrangement joins TRBV2 to TRBJ2-2; 8 bases fit TRBD1. CDR1 is SNHLY and CDR2 is FYNNEI in the germline V gene. V shed 6 bases and J 1 base; nucleotides not matched to a gene: 4. The CDR3 totals 15 residues. The CDR3 here is CASRAGQGNTGELFF. In DNA, the CDR3 is TGTGCCAGCAGAGCAGGACAGGGGAACACCGGGGAGCTGTTTTTT.

There are a few counts of this clone. The chain joins TRBV18 to TRBJ2-1; D is ambiguous. The CDR3 runs 13 residues. Germline CDR1 KGHSH, CDR2 LQKENI. V was shortened by 2 bases and J by 7 bases, with 9 bases between the two germline ends. The DNA of the CDR3 is TGTGCCAGCTCACCAATCTTAGCAAATGAGCAGTTCTTC. Protein: CASSPILANEQFF.

At least ten counts were recorded for this clone. The chain carries TRBV6-5 and TRBJ2-3, with TRBD1 matching over 7 bases. The germline V gene has CDR1 MNHEY and CDR2 SVGAGI. The CDR3 consists of 12 residues. V shed 5 bases, J shed 5 bases, and the junction held 1 base outside the gene matches. This CDR3 is CASSRQGDTQYF. In nucleotides, the CDR3 is TGTGCCAGCAGTCGACAGGGAGATACGCAGTATTTT.

The gene calls are TRBV2 and TRBJ1-4, with 9 bases fitting TRBD1. CDR1 and CDR2 from the germline V gene are SNHLY and FYNNEI. The CDR3 is made up of 14 amino acids. V lost 5 bases, J lost 4 bases, and 2 bases stayed unmatched. The CDR3 loop reads CASSRGQGNEKLFF. The CDR3 region has the DNA TGTGCCAGCAGTAGGGGACAGGGTAATGAAAAACTGTTTTTT.

The chain employs TRBV4-1 and TRBJ2-2, with a weak D call TRBD1 (5 bases). With 0 bases removed from V and 3 bases from J, the gap between germline ends came to 11 bases. CDR1 is MGHRA and CDR2 is YSYEKL in the germline V gene. This CDR3 is built from 16 residues. CDR3: CASSQDAGPYTGELFF. The CDR3 DNA follows: TGCGCCAGCAGCCAAGACGCAGGGCCCTACACCGGGGAGCTGTTTTTT.

This clone was counted only a few times. This rearrangement joins TRBV7-8 to TRBJ2-7; possibly TRBD2 for D (6 bases). Germline lookup yields CDR1 SGHVS and CDR2 FQNEAQ. V was shortened by 1 base and J by 7 bases, with 17 bases between the two germline ends. The CDR3 has 15 residues. CDR3 amino acids: CASSLGEGRYLEQYF. The CDR3 DNA follows: TGTGCCAGCAGCTTAGGTGAGGGGAGGTACTTGGAGCAGTACTTC.

In its sample, this clone was seen many times. This rearrangement joins TRBV28 to TRBJ1-2; 9 bases fit TRBD1. With 8 bases clipped from V and 5 bases from J, the junction kept 6 bases outside the gene matches. The CDR3 contains 13 residues. Germline V CDR1 and CDR2: MDHEN, SYDVKM. CDR3 sequence reads: CASLGTGLYGYTF. Written as DNA, the CDR3 is TGTGCCAGCCTCGGGACAGGGCTATATGGCTACACCTTC.

The V and J genes are TRBV10-3 and TRBJ2-3; 9 bases fit TRBD1. V was pared by 11 bases and J by 3 bases, with 9 bases of the junction left unmatched. The CDR3 has 14 residues. Germline V lookup: CDR1 ENHRY, CDR2 SYGVKD. CDR3 sequence reads: CAVQIQGATDTQYF. CDR3 sequence (DNA): TGTGCCGTCCAAATACAGGGGGCAACAGATACGCAGTATTTT.

This clone occurred a few times. Here the CDR3 reads CSASRGFSYEQYF. DNA of the CDR3: TGCAGCGCCAGTAGGGGCTTCTCCTACGAGCAGTACTTC. The chain uses TRBV29-1 and TRBJ2-7; D possibly corresponds to TRBD1 (5 bases). Germline values: CDR1 SQVTM, CDR2 ANQGSEA. Trimming removed 7 bases from V and 0 bases from J, with 13 bases in between. The CDR3 spans 13 residues.

Many counts were recorded for this clone. V gene TRBV30 combines with J gene TRBJ1-4; TRBD1 might be the D (5 bases). V lost 1 base and J lost 6, with 9 bases in between. This CDR3 contains 13 residues. Germline CDR1 GTSNPN, CDR2 SVGIG (reference sequence). The CDR3, as DNA: TGTGCCTGGAGTGCAGGGTTAGATGAAAAACTGTTTTTT. This translates into CAWSAGLDEKLFF. Full variable domain (remainder filled in from reference TRBV30 and TRBJ1-4): SQTIHQWPATLVQPVGSPLSLECTVEGTSNPNLYWYRQAAGRGLQLLFYSVGIGQISSEVPQNLSASRPQDRQFILSSKKLLLSDSGFYLCAWSAGLDEKLFFGSGTQLSVL.

The rearrangement links TRBV5-1 to TRBJ1-2; no clear D gene. Germline lookup yields CDR1 SGHRS and CDR2 YFSETQ. The CDR3 extends over 13 amino acids. Deletions cut 0 bases from V and 7 bases from J, with 10 bases between. This chain's CDR3 is CASSLEGNGGYTF. CDR3 nucleotides: TGCGCCAGCAGCTTGGAAGGGAATGGTGGCTACACCTTC.

This clone occurred a few times. The chain carries TRBV27 and TRBJ1-5; 8 bases line up with TRBD1. CDR3 size: 13 residues. CDR1 and CDR2 from the germline V gene are MNHEY and SMNVEV (reference sequence). V dropped 3 bases and J dropped 6; count of bases not matched to a gene: 1. The CDR3 spells CASSFDRGQPQHF. CDR3 coding DNA: TGTGCCAGCAGTTTTGACAGGGGTCAGCCCCAGCATTTT.

This clone was detected a few times. CDR3 sequence: CASSLKLADTDTQYF. Written as DNA, the CDR3 is TGTGCCAGCAGCTTAAAACTAGCGGATACAGATACGCAGTATTTT. The chain is built from TRBV11-2 and TRBJ2-3; TRBD2 matches 8 bases. CDR3 size: 15 residues. The J segment lost 3 bases and the V segment lost 2 bases, leaving 4 bases of the junction unmatched. Germline V gene lookup returns CDR1 SGHAT and CDR2 FQNNGV.

This rearrangement joins TRBV28 to TRBJ2-6; D is possibly TRBD1 or TRBD2 (5 bases each). The CDR3 contains 18 residues. The V end was cut by 8 bases, the J end by 0 bases, with 20 bases between. CDR1 is MDHEN, CDR2 SYDVKM, per germline. The CDR3 DNA sequence: TGTGCCAGCCATTTTGGTGGGACCACCTTCTCTGGGGCCAACGTCCTGACTTTC. Its translation: CASHFGGTTFSGANVLTF.

The chain links TRBV4-3 to TRBJ1-2; 9 bases are shared with TRBD1. The CDR3 has 15 amino acids. V lost 1 base to trimming and J lost 8 bases; unmatched junction nucleotides: 8. CDR1 and CDR2 from the germline V gene are LGHNA and YSLEER. CDR3 nucleotides: TGCGCCAGCAGCCAAGGCCCCGGGACAGGGAAGGGCTACACCTTC. Translation gives CASSQGPGTGKGYTF.

The V gene is TRBV5-8, the J gene TRBJ1-2, with D uncertain. Germline assignment: CDR1 SGHTS and CDR2 YDEGEE. V lost 6 bases and J lost 4, with 13 bases in between. The length of the CDR3 is 13 residues. The CDR3 loop is CASTQQLSYGYTF. The CDR3 DNA reads TGTGCCAGCACCCAACAGCTATCCTATGGCTACACCTTC.

This chain links TRBV9 with TRBJ2-7; 7 bases align to TRBD1. This CDR3 comprises 16 residues. The ends lost 0 bases at V and 1 base at J; junction bases unmatched: 7. Germline V gene lookup returns CDR1 SGDLS and CDR2 YYNGEE. The CDR3 DNA sequence: TGTGCCAGCAGCGTAGCGGGGACAGCCTCTTCCTACGAGCAGTACTTC. Its protein is CASSVAGTASSYEQYF.

This clone occurred a few times. The rearrangement uses TRBV29-1 and TRBJ2-2; TRBD1 aligns across 9 bases. The CDR3 spans 14 residues. With 4 bases clipped from V and 5 bases from J, the junction kept 5 bases outside the gene matches. CDR1 and CDR2 (germline): SQVTM, ANQGSEA. This chain's CDR3 is CSVAGDRVTGELFF. The CDR3 DNA reads as TGCAGCGTTGCCGGGGACAGGGTGACCGGGGAGCTGTTTTTT.